This T cell receptor beta chain comes out of a study of shared clonotypes between healthy human individuals. Study-wide points: Non-shared clonotypes had lower generation probabilities than clonotypes shared by all four sorted-subset donors.

In the case of this clone: Its specificity is not known.

Germline V gene sequence: CDR1 SGDLS, CDR2 YYNGEE. The length of the CDR3 is 14 residues. The V and J ends lost 0 bases and 7 bases respectively, with 10 bases between them. The protocol was immunoSEQ multiplex PCR, while the TCRdb copy is restricted to in-frame clones and leaves out a portion. The sample carries about 2.3 million clones, 85% to 95% recorded once. Investigators divided CD4+ cells into CD45RA+ naive and CD45RA-negative memory subsets. J is TRBJ1-4 and V is TRBV9; D call uncertain. The receptor's source is a man between 18 and 29 years old in good health. Some clones in this sample may be carry-over from other donors' samples. The sample taken for sequencing was naive CD4+ T cells from PBMCs. Indicated subset: CD45RA+ positively selected. The DNA of the CDR3 is TGTGCCAGCAGCGTAGTGAAGGCTGGTGAAAAACTGTTTTTT. Translation: CASSVVKAGEKLFF. Variable domain in full (rest from reference TRBV9 and TRBJ1-4): DSGVTQTPKHLITATGQRVTLRCSPRSGDLSVYWYQQSLDQGLQFLIQYYNGEERAKGNILERFSAQQFPDLHSELNLSSLELGDSALYFCASSVVKAGEKLFFGSGTQLSVL.